This TCR beta chain was recovered during a study of Graves' ophthalmopathy and Graves' hyperthyroidism. Study results and limitations: Also, most clonotypes expanded in the thyroid above 0.001 frequency appeared in blood.

The CDR3 has 13 residues. CDR1 and CDR2 (germline): SEHNR, FQNEAQ (reference sequence). Deletions cut 5 bases from V and 6 bases from J, with 13 bases between. CDR3 regions of TCR beta were amplified from RNA transcripts. Scientists carried out first-round RT-PCR using HTBI primers and then a second-round multiplex PCR. TCRdb fed the multiplex PCR reads into MiXCR, producing one record per CDR3 protein. The repertoire holds about 740,000 distinct CDR3 sequences, with roughly two fifths as singletons. Notes on this clonotype: The antigen remains unidentified.

Presentation of ophthalmopathy in the donors involved moderate-to-severe activity, CAS ≥3, NOSPECS ≥4 and a duration under 3 months. The authors isolated PBMCs from 8.5 to 10 ml of fresh peripheral blood. Sequenced material: peripheral blood. The receptor comes from an adult man with Graves' ophthalmopathy. The chain uses TRBV7-9 and TRBJ1-1; D gene uncertain. CDR3 protein: CASSQDGSAEAFF. CDR3 nucleotides: TGTGCCAGCAGCCAAGATGGGTCAGCTGAAGCTTTCTTT.